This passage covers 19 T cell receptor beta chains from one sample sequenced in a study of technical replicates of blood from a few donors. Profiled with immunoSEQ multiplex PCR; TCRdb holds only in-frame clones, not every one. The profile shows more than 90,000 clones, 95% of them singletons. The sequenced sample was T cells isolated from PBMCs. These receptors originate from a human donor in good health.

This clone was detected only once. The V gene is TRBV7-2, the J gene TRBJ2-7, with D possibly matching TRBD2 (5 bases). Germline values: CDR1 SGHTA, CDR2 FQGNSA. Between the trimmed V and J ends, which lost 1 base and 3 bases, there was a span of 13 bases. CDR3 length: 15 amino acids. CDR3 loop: CASSLGLALNYEQYF. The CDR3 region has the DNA TGTGCCAGCAGCTTAGGTTTAGCGTTGAACTACGAGCAGTACTTC. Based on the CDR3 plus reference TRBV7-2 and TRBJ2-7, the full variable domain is GAGVSQSPSNKVTEKGKDVELRCDPISGHTALYWYRQSLGQGLEFLIYFQGNSAPDKSGLPSDRFSAERTGGSVSTLTIQRTQQEDSAVYLCASSLGLALNYEQYFGPGTRLTVT.

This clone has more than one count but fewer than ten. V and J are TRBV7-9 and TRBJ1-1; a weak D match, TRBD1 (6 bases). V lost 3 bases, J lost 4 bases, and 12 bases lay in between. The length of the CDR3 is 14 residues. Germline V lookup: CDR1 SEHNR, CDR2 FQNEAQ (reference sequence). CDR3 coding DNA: TGTGCCAGCAGCTTGTTGGAAGGGGGCACTGAAGCTTTCTTT. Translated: CASSLLEGGTEAFF.

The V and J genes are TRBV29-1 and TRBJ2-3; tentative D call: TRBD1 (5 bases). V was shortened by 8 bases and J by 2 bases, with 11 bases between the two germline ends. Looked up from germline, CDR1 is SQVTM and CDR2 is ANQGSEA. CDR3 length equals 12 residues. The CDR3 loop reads CSLRGYTDTQYF. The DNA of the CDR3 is TGCAGCTTAAGGGGTTACACAGATACGCAGTATTTT.

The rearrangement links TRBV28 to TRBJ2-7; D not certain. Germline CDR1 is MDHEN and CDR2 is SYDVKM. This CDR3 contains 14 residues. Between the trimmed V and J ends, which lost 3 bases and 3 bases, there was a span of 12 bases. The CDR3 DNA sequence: TGTGCCAGCAGTTTGGCGGAATTCCGCTACGAGCAGTACTTC. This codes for CASSLAEFRYEQYF.

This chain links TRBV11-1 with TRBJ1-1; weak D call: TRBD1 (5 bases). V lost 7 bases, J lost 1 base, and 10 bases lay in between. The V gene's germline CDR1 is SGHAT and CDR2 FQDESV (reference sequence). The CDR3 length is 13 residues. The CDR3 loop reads CASTITGNTEAFF. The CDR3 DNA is TGTGCCAGCACAATCACAGGGAACACTGAAGCTTTCTTT.

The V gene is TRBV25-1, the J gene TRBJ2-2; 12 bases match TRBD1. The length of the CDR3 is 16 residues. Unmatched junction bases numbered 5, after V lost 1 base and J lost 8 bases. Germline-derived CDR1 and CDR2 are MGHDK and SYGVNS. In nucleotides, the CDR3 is TGTGCCAGCAGTGAATGGGGGACAGGGGGCCAGGGGGAGCTGTTTTTT. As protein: CASSEWGTGGQGELFF.

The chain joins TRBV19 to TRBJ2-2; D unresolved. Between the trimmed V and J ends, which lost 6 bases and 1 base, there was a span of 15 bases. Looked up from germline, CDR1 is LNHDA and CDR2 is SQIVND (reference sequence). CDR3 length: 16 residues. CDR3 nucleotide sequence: TGTGCCAGTAGCCCCCTACTGGCGGAGAACACCGGGGAGCTGTTTTTT. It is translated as CASSPLLAENTGELFF.

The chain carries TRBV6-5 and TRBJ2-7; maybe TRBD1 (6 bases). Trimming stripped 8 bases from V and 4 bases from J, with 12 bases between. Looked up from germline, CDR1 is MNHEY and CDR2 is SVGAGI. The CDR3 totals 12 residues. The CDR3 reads CASGGQAYEQYF. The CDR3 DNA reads TGTGCCAGCGGGGGCCAAGCATACGAGCAGTACTTC.

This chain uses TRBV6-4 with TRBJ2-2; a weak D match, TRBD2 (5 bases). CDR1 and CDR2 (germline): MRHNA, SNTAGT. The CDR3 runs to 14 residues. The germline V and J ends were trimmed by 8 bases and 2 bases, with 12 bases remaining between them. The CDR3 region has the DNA TGTGCCAGCGCCATTCTAGCAAACACCGGGGAGCTGTTTTTT. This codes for CASAILANTGELFF.

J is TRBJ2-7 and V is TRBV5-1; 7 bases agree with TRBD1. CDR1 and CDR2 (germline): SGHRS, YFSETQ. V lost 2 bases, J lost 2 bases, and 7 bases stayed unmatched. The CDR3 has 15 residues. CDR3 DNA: TGCGCCAGCAGCTTAGTGGGGACAGCAACCTACGAGCAGTACTTC. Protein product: CASSLVGTATYEQYF.

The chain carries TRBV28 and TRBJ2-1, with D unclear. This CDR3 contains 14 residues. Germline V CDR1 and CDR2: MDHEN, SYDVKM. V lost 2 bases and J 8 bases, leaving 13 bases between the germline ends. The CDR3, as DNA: TGTGCCAGCAGTTTAAATGGTTTCGGAGATGAGCAGTTCTTC. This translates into CASSLNGFGDEQFF.

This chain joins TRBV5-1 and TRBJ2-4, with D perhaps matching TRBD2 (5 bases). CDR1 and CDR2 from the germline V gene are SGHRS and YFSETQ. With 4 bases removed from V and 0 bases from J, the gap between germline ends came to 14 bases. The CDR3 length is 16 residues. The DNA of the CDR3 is TGCGCCAGCAGCCCCGACCGGGATCTAGCCAAAAACATTCAGTACTTC. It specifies CASSPDRDLAKNIQYF. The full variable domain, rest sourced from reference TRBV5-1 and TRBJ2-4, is KAGVTQTPRYLIKTRGQQVTLSCSPISGHRSVSWYQQTPGQGLQFLFEYFSETQRNKGNFPGRFSGRQFSNSRSEMNVSTLELGDSALYLCASSPDRDLAKNIQYFGAGTRLSVL.

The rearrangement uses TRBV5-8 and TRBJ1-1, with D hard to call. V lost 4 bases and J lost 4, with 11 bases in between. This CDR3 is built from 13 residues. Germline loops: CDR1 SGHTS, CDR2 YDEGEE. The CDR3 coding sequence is TGTGCCAGCAGCCATAAGTCAGGCACTGAAGCTTTCTTT. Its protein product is CASSHKSGTEAFF.

CDR3 in amino acids: CASSPLWTQSSYNEQFF. The CDR3, as DNA: TGTGCCAGCAGCCCGTTATGGACTCAAAGCTCCTACAATGAGCAGTTCTTC. V and J are TRBV11-2 and TRBJ2-1, with a weak D call TRBD2 (5 bases). Trimming shortened V by 5 bases and J by 0 bases, and 17 bases separated the two germline ends. This CDR3 is 17 amino acids long. The germline V gene has CDR1 SGHAT and CDR2 FQNNGV. The complete variable domain, with remaining parts taken from reference TRBV11-2 and TRBJ2-1, reads EAGVAQSPRYKIIEKRQSVAFWCNPISGHATLYWYQQILGQGPKLLIQFQNNGVVDDSQLPKDRFSAERLKGVDSTLKIQPAKLEDSAVYLCASSPLWTQSSYNEQFFGPGTRLTVL.

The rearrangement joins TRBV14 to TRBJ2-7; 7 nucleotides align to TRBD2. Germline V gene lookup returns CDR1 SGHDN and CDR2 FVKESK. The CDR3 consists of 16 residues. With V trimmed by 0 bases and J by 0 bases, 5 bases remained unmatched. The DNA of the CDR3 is TGTGCCAGCAGCCAAGATAGGCGGGAGCACTCCTACGAGCAGTACTTC. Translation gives CASSQDRREHSYEQYF.

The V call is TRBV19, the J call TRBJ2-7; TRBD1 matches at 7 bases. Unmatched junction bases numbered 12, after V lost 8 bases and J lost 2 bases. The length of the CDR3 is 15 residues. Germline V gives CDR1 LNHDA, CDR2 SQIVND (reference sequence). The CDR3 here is CASSIQGNGPYEQYF. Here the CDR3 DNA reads TGTGCCAGTTCGATACAGGGGAATGGGCCCTACGAGCAGTACTTC.

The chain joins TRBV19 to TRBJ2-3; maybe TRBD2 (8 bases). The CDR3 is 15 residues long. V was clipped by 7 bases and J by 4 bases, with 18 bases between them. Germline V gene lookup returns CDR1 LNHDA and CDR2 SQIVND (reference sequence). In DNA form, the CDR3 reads TGTGCCAGTAAACTTAGCGGGACAGATCCAGATACGCAGTATTTT. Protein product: CASKLSGTDPDTQYF.

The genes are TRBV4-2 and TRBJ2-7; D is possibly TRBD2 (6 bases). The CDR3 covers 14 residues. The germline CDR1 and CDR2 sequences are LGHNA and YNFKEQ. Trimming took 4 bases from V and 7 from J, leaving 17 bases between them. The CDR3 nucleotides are TGTGCCAGCAGCCCGGGACTCCATTCACGGGAGCAGTACTTC. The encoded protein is CASSPGLHSREQYF.

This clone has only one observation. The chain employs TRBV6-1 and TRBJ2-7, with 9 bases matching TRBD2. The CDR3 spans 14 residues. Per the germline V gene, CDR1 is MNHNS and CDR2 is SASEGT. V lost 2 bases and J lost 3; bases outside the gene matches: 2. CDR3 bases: TGTGCCAGCAGTGAACTTAGCGGGAGCTACGAGCAGTACTTC. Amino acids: CASSELSGSYEQYF.